These 28 T cell receptor beta chains were all obtained from the same sample, sequenced in a study of breast tumors, draining lymph nodes, adjacent tissues. In TCRdb, the multiplex PCR reads were re-called with MiXCR into one record per CDR3 protein. The table records approximately 280,000 distinct CDR3 sequences, around 30% of them present only once. Samples came from axillary lymph nodes draining the breast cancer. The sample was axillary lymph node tissue. The receptors here all came from a female donor with breast cancer. Some clones in this sample may be carry-over from other donors' samples.

Comment on this clonotype: A clone one base away is much larger, so this may be a read error. This sequence joins TRBV19 and TRBJ2-7, with 10 bases aligning to TRBD1. Germline V gene sequence: CDR1 LNHDA, CDR2 SQIVND (reference sequence). V shed 10 bases, J shed 6 bases, and the junction held 9 bases outside the gene matches. This CDR3 spans 13 amino acids. CDR3 loop: CATSADRGREQYF. The DNA for the CDR3 is TGTGCCACTAGCGCCGACAGGGGGCGCGAGCAGTACTTC.

On this clonotype itself: Relative to the germline gene, one junction end is altered; a read error may explain this. The rearrangement uses TRBV24-1 and TRBJ2-2; D possibly corresponds to TRBD2 (5 bases). The CDR3 is made up of 12 amino acids. Germline-derived CDR1 and CDR2 are KGHDR and SFDVKD. The DNA of the CDR3 is TGTGCTACCAGTGATTTGCACGGGGAGCTGTCTTTT. This gives the protein CATSDLHGELSF.

The V gene is TRBV5-6, the J gene TRBJ2-5, with 7 bases identical to TRBD1. CDR3 length: 15 residues. The V and J ends lost 3 bases and 1 base, in that order; junction bases with no gene match: 6. Germline-derived CDR1 and CDR2 are SGHDT and YYEEEE. The CDR3 is CASSSEGATQETQYF. The CDR3 coding sequence is TGTGCCAGCAGCTCCGAGGGGGCCACCCAAGAGACCCAGTACTTC.

This clonotype was observed many times. The V call is TRBV4-1, the J call TRBJ2-7; tentatively, D is TRBD2 (5 bases). The V gene's germline CDR1 is MGHRA and CDR2 YSYEKL. V was shortened by 0 bases and J by 3 bases, with 12 bases between the two germline ends. CDR3 length: 15 amino acids. The CDR3 region is CASSQESLAYYEQYF. CDR3 DNA: TGCGCCAGCAGCCAAGAATCGCTAGCCTACTACGAGCAGTACTTC.

V and J are TRBV2 and TRBJ2-5; the D call may be TRBD1 or TRBD2 (6 bases each). Trimming removed 6 bases from V and 5 bases from J, with 19 bases in between. The CDR3 extends over 15 amino acids. Per the germline V gene, CDR1 is SNHLY and CDR2 is FYNNEI. CDR3 in amino acids: CASREGDTVLETQYF. DNA for the CDR3: TGTGCCAGCAGGGAGGGGGACACAGTTTTGGAGACCCAGTACTTC.

This clonotype was detected once. A read error may be the cause here, since a much bigger clone is one base away. CDR3 DNA: TGTGTCAGCCGCCGACAGGGAAACATAGAGACCCAGTACTTC. Translated: CVSRRQGNIETQYF. This chain connects TRBV6-1 to TRBJ2-5; 7 bases fit TRBD1. Germline-derived CDR1 and CDR2 are MNHNS and SASEGT. This CDR3 has 14 amino acids.

Ten or more counts support this clonotype. The chain joins TRBV19 to TRBJ2-6, with no clear D. V lost 1 base and J 3 bases, leaving 7 bases between the germline ends. The CDR3 has 15 amino acids. Per the germline V gene, CDR1 is LNHDA and CDR2 is SQIVND (reference sequence). CDR3 in amino acids: CASSIGGFGANVLTF. The CDR3 DNA reads as TGTGCCAGTAGTATAGGGGGTTTTGGGGCCAACGTCCTGACTTTC. The entire variable domain, with the rest obtained from reference TRBV19 and TRBJ2-6, is as follows: DGGITQSPKYLFRKEGQNVTLSCEQNLNHDAMYWYRQDPGQGLRLIYYSQIVNDFQKGDIAEGYSVSREKKESFPLTVTSAQKNPTAFYLCASSIGGFGANVLTFGAGSRLTVL.

This clonotype was recorded at least ten times. The chain is built from TRBV12-3 or TRBV12-4 and TRBJ2-7; 10 nucleotides agree with TRBD1. The CDR3 loop spans 15 amino acids. V shed 5 bases, J shed 6 bases, and the junction held 10 bases outside the gene matches. The CDR3 sequence: CASSTSGTGAGEQYF. CDR3 nucleotides: TGTGCCAGCAGTACCTCCGGGACAGGGGCGGGCGAGCAGTACTTC.

J is TRBJ1-6 and V is TRBV20-1; possible D gene TRBD1, 6 bases. Trimming left V 5 bases short and J 13 bases short, with 18 bases between. The CDR3 consists of 13 residues. Looked up from germline, CDR1 is DFQATT and CDR2 is SNEGSKA (reference sequence). CDR3 residues: CSAGGGGLTPLHF. In nucleotides, the CDR3 is TGCAGTGCTGGGGGGGGGGGGCTCACCCCCCTCCACTTT.

This clonotype was seen at least ten times. The chain couples TRBV7-9 to TRBJ2-1, with 7 bases matching TRBD1. The germline gives CDR1 SEHNR, CDR2 FQNEAQ (reference sequence). With V trimmed by 6 bases and J by 6 bases, 5 bases remained unmatched. The CDR3 has 13 residues. The CDR3 sequence is CASRTGQGNEQFF. The CDR3 bases are TGTGCCAGCAGGACAGGGCAAGGCAATGAGCAGTTCTTC.

This clonotype was counted at least ten times. The rearrangement joins TRBV20-1 to TRBJ2-5, with D tentatively TRBD2 (6 bases). The CDR3 is made up of 14 amino acids. Germline values: CDR1 DFQATT, CDR2 SNEGSKA (reference sequence). Trimming took 5 bases from V and 6 from J, leaving 19 bases between them. CDR3 in DNA: TGCAGTGCTGGAGGTGGGGGGTCGGTGAAGACCCAGTACTTC. Translation: CSAGGGGSVKTQYF.

As regards this clonotype: With a much larger clone just one base away, this may be a read error. This rearrangement joins TRBV19 to TRBJ2-3; D remains unclear. Per germline, CDR1 LNHDA and CDR2 SQIVND (reference sequence). This CDR3 region has 13 residues. The CDR3 bases are TGTGCCAGTAGTATCCAGATCACAGATATGCAGTATTTT. Translation: CASSIQITDMQYF. Full variable domain (missing parts from reference TRBV19 and TRBJ2-3): DGGITQSPKYLFRKEGQNVTLSCEQNLNHDAMYWYRQDPGQGLRLIYYSQIVNDFQKGDIAEGYSVSREKKESFPLTVTSAQKNPTAFYLCASSIQITDMQYFGPGTRLTVL.

The V call is TRBV12-3 or TRBV12-4, the J call TRBJ2-7; 8 bases are shared with TRBD2. The V gene end was trimmed by 5 bases and the J gene end by 2 bases; junction bases not matched to a gene: 11. The CDR3 extends over 16 amino acids. The DNA of the CDR3 is TGTGCCAGCAGTGTTAGCGGGACTTCCATCCCCTACGAGCAGTACTTC. Its protein product is CASSVSGTSIPYEQYF.

This clonotype showed up many times. The chain recombines TRBV30 with TRBJ1-2; TRBD1 is a possible D gene (5 bases). There are 13 residues in the CDR3. The germline V gene has CDR1 GTSNPN and CDR2 SVGIG (reference sequence). The germline V and J ends were trimmed by 7 bases and 0 bases, with 12 bases remaining between them. In DNA form, the CDR3 reads TGTGCCTATAGGGACGGAACTAACTATGGCTACACCTTC. The encoded protein is CAYRDGTNYGYTF.

With respect to this clonotype: This may be a read error: a much more frequent sequence differs by one nucleotide. The genes are TRBV20-1 and TRBJ2-7, with 11 nucleotides matching TRBD2. The V and J ends lost 5 bases and 8 bases, in that order; junction bases with no gene match: 17. From germline, CDR1 is DFQATT and CDR2 SNEGSKA (reference sequence). The CDR3 is 16 residues long. CDR3 loop: CSASDRLAGGRDKQYF. CDR3 coding DNA: TGCAGTGCTTCGGACCGGCTAGCGGGAGGCCGGGACAAGCAGTACTTC.

This clonotype was picked up many times. The J gene is TRBJ2-1, the V gene TRBV7-2, with a weak D call TRBD2 (5 bases). The CDR3 consists of 15 residues. Germline V gene lookup returns CDR1 SGHTA and CDR2 FQGNSA. Trimming pared 1 base from V and 7 bases from J, leaving 14 bases between. The CDR3 DNA follows: TGTGCCAGCAGCTTAGTGGCAGGAGGTGAGAATGAGCAGTTCTTC. This translates into CASSLVAGGENEQFF.

This clonotype was counted only a few times. The chain has TRBV18 and TRBJ2-7, with D perhaps matching TRBD1 (5 bases). Trimming took 6 bases from V and 3 from J, leaving 12 bases between them. The CDR3 loop spans 13 amino acids. The germline V gene has CDR1 KGHSH and CDR2 LQKENI. The CDR3 spells CASSPGSLYEQYF. The CDR3 DNA is TGTGCCAGCTCCCCAGGGTCACTCTACGAGCAGTACTTC. The full variable domain, with the rest looked up from reference TRBV18 and TRBJ2-7, is NAGVMQNPRHLVRRRGQEARLRCSPMKGHSHVYWYRQLPEEGLKFMVYLQKENIIDESGMPKERFSAEFPKEGPSILRIQQVVRGDSAAYFCASSPGSLYEQYFGPGTRLTVT.

This clonotype has only a few counts. The chain combines TRBV5-5 with TRBJ2-7; D may be TRBD2 (6 bases). Per the germline V gene, CDR1 is SGHKS and CDR2 is YYEKEE (reference sequence). The CDR3 runs to 16 residues. Trimming removed 2 bases from V and 1 base from J, with 16 bases in between. The CDR3, as DNA: TGTGCCAGCAGCTTTTCAGTAGCGGACCATTCCTACGAGCAGTACTTC. It specifies CASSFSVADHSYEQYF. The variable domain in full, completed from reference TRBV5-5 and TRBJ2-7, reads DAGVTQSPTHLIKTRGQQVTLRCSPISGHKSVSWYQQVLGQGPQFIFQYYEKEERGRGNFPDRFSARQFPNYSSELNVNALLLGDSALYLCASSFSVADHSYEQYFGPGTRLTVT.

Points on this clonotype: Since a much larger clone is just one base distant, this may be a read error. The chain recombines TRBV5-5 with TRBJ2-3; D is unresolved. The CDR3 is 15 residues long. Germline V gives CDR1 SGHKS, CDR2 YYEKEE (reference sequence). The CDR3 loop reads CASTPSLRNTDAQYF. In nucleotides, the CDR3 is TGTGCCAGCACCCCGTCGTTGAGGAACACAGATGCGCAGTATTTT. The full variable domain, rest sourced from reference TRBV5-5 and TRBJ2-3, is DAGVTQSPTHLIKTRGQQVTLRCSPISGHKSVSWYQQVLGQGPQFIFQYYEKEERGRGNFPDRFSARQFPNYSSELNVNALLLGDSALYLCASTPSLRNTDAQYFGPGTRLTVL.

The chain joins TRBV29-1 to TRBJ1-2, with D possibly being TRBD1 (6 bases). Germline V lookup: CDR1 SQVTM, CDR2 ANQGSEA. The CDR3 runs 12 residues. V was trimmed by 7 bases and J by 1 base, leaving 10 bases between them. CDR3 amino acids: CSAGTFNYGYTF. DNA for the CDR3: TGCAGCGCCGGGACATTTAACTATGGCTACACCTTC.

This clonotype was seen a few times. This may be a read error, as it is one base from a much larger clone. The V and J genes are TRBV11-2 and TRBJ2-3; D might be TRBD2 (5 bases). The V end lost 5 bases, the J end lost 8 bases, and 14 bases lay between the germline ends. This CDR3 is 13 amino acids long. CDR1 SGHAT and CDR2 FQNNGV come from the germline V gene. The CDR3 nucleotides are TGTGCCAGCAGCCGAGAACTAGAGTCTACGCAGTATTTT. Residues: CASSRELESTQYF. Looking up the rest from reference TRBV11-2 and TRBJ2-3 gives the full variable domain: EAGVAQSPRYKIIEKRQSVAFWCNPISGHATLYWYQQILGQGPKLLIQFQNNGVVDDSQLPKDRFSAERLKGVDSTLKIQPAKLEDSAVYLCASSRELESTQYFGPGTRLTVL.

On this clonotype itself: A much larger clone differs by one base, so this may be a read error. As the CDR3 is not closed by the conserved phenylalanine or tryptophan, this likely results from a read error. V gene TRBV28 combines with J gene TRBJ2-3; a weak D match, TRBD1 (5 bases). Germline V gene sequence: CDR1 MDHEN, CDR2 SYDVKM. V lost 7 bases and J lost 3, with 8 bases in between. The CDR3 contains 12 residues. The CDR3 spells CASTRQTDTQYL. For the CDR3, the DNA is TGTGCCAGCACCCGACAGACAGATACGCAGTATCTT.

This clonotype occurred many times. The CDR3 is CASSLALSSVYGYTF. The CDR3 coding sequence is TGTGCCAGCAGCTTGGCTCTTTCGTCAGTCTATGGCTACACCTTC. The chain is built from TRBV5-4 and TRBJ1-2; D not certain. V was clipped by 0 bases and J by 4 bases, with 13 bases between them. The CDR3 covers 15 residues. Germline loops: CDR1 SGHNT, CDR2 YYREEE (reference sequence).

The chain combines TRBV3-1 with TRBJ2-1; 14 bases line up with TRBD2. V lost 5 bases, J lost 4 bases, and 10 bases stayed unmatched. The CDR3 has 18 residues. Germline CDR1 and CDR2: LGHDT and YNNKEL (reference sequence). The chain's CDR3 is CASSSPGLAGVSYNEQFF. The CDR3 nucleotides read TGTGCCAGCAGCAGCCCGGGACTAGCGGGAGTTTCGTACAATGAGCAGTTCTTC.

The rearrangement links TRBV10-3 to TRBJ2-6; 7 nucleotides match TRBD2. The germline CDR1 and CDR2 sequences are ENHRY and SYGVKD. After removal of 7 bases from V and 11 bases from J, the junction contained 8 bases not matched to a gene. The CDR3 consists of 13 residues. CDR3 sequence reads: CAINVERDYVLTF. The CDR3 region has the DNA TGTGCCATCAACGTTGAGCGGGACTACGTCCTGACTTTC.

This clonotype was observed at least ten times. This chain uses TRBV4-1 with TRBJ2-5; D is possibly TRBD1 (5 bases). Trimming removed 4 bases from V and 1 base from J, with 16 bases in between. Germline V gene sequence: CDR1 MGHRA, CDR2 YSYEKL. This CDR3 has 16 residues. The DNA for the CDR3 is TGCGCCAGCAGCCCGAGCACGACAGATATCCAAGAGACCCAGTACTTC. It yields the protein CASSPSTTDIQETQYF.

To note about this clonotype: This may be a read error: a much more frequent sequence differs by one nucleotide. This sequence joins TRBV9 and TRBJ2-3; a weak D match, TRBD2 (6 bases). Per the germline V gene, CDR1 is SGDLS and CDR2 is YYNGEE. This CDR3 has 17 amino acids. Trimming stripped 3 bases from V and 8 bases from J, with 25 bases between. The CDR3 sequence is CASSGPGRTTREATQYF. The CDR3 nucleotides are TGTGCCAGCAGCGGCCCCGGACGGACCACAAGGGAGGCTACGCAGTATTTT.

The chain combines TRBV24-1 with TRBJ2-3; 7 bases align to TRBD2. V lost 5 bases, J lost 1 base, and 8 bases stayed unmatched. The CDR3 length is 16 residues. Germline loops: CDR1 KGHDR, CDR2 SFDVKD. In nucleotides, the CDR3 is TGTGCCACCAGTGGGGGAGTAGCGGGCCGCACAGATACGCAGTATTTT. The encoded protein is CATSGGVAGRTDTQYF.